Sequencing of this TCR beta chain was carried out in a study of T cells in narcolepsy. Background on the study: Patients with NT1 or NT2 and healthy control donors were enrolled. Study-wide results and caveats: Autoreactive HCRT-specific and TRIB2-specific clonotypes were marked in same-patient CSF-versus-blood CD4+ comparisons.

The germline gives CDR1 SGHTA, CDR2 FQGTGA. The CDR3 is made up of 13 amino acids. Concerning this clone itself: Its target is unknown. A read error may account for a junction end that differs from germline.

The table came from immunoSEQ multiplex PCR; TCRdb's copy has only in-frame clones and leaves some out. The table includes over 40,000 clones, about 91% detected once. The specimen sequenced was CD45RA- memory CD4+ T cells from PBMCs. This receptor was obtained from a human donor with narcolepsy. The V gene is TRBV7-3, the J gene TRBJ1-1; TRBD1 is a possible D gene (5 bases). The DNA for the CDR3 is TGTGTCAGCAGCACCGGGGGGTACACTGAAGCTTTCTTT. The encoded protein is CVSSTGGYTEAFF.